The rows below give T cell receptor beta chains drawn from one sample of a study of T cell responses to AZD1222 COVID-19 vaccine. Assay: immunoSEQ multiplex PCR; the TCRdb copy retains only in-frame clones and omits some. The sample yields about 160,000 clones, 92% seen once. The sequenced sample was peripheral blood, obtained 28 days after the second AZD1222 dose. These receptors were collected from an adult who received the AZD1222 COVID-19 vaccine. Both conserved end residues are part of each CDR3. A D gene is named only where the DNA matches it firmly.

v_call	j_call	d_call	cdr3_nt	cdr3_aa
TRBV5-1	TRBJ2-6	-	TGCGCCAGCAGCTCCCCCCCGGGGTGGGGGTATCCCTCTGGGGCCAACGTCCTGACTTTC	CASSSPPGWGYPSGANVLTF
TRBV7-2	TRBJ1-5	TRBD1	TGTGCCAGCAGCTTAGGAGGGACAGGAAGGCCCCAGCATTTT	CASSLGGTGRPQHF
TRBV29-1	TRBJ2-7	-	TGCAGCGTTGAGGGGGAAGGGGGGCTGGGTTACGAGCAGTACTTC	CSVEGEGGLGYEQYF
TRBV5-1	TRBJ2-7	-	TGCGCCAGCAGCTCACAGGGTGGCTCCTACGAGCAGTACTTC	CASSSQGGSYEQYF
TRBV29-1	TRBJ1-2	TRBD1	TGCAGCGTTGATACCGACAGGGCACTCTATGGCTACACCTTC	CSVDTDRALYGYTF
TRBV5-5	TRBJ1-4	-	TGTGCCAGCAGCCCTGGAGTTATGCAGGGTTCCTTCCCGAATGAAAAACTGTTTTTT	CASSPGVMQGSFPNEKLFF
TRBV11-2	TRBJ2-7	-	TGTGCCAGCAGCTTTGGGGACGGCCCCTACGAGCAGTACTTC	CASSFGDGPYEQYF
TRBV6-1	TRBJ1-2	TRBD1	TGTGCCAGCAGTGAAATTTGGGACAGGGGGGTTTGGAATGGCTACACCTTC	CASSEIWDRGVWNGYTF
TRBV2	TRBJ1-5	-	TGTGCCAGCAGTGAGACAGCGAACAATCAGCCCCAGCATTTT	CASSETANNQPQHF
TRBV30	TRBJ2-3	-	TGTGCCTGGAGTGTTACAGATACGCAGTATTTT	CAWSVTDTQYF
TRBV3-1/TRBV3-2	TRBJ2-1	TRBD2	TGTGCCAGCAGCGTGGGACTAGCGGCGTTATATGAGCAGTTCTTC	CASSVGLAALYEQFF
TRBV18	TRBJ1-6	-	TGTGCCAGCTCTCAAGACCGCTCACCCCTCCACTTT	CASSQDRSPLHF
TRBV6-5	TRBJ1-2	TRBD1	TGTGCCAGCAGTCCCAGGGGGGCCTATGGCTACACCTTC	CASSPRGAYGYTF
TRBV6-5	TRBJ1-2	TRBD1	TGTGCCAGCAACCCGACAGGGGTGGCACCCTATGGCTACACCTTC	CASNPTGVAPYGYTF